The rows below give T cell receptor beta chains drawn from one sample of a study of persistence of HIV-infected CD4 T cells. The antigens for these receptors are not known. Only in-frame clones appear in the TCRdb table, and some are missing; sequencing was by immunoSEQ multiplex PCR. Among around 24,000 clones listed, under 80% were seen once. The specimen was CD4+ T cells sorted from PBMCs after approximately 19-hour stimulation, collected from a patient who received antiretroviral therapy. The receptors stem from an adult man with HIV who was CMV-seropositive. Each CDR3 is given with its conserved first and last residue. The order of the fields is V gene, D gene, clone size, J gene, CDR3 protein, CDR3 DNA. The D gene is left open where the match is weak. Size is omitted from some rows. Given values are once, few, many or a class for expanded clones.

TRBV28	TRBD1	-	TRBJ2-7	CASTEGGQGALVGYGQYF	TGTGCCAGCACCGAAGGGGGACAGGGGGCGTTAGTGGGGTACGGGCAGTACTTC
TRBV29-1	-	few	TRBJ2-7	CSGQRGPYEQYF	TGCAGCGGCCAGAGGGGACCCTACGAGCAGTACTTC
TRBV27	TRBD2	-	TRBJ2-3	CASSLMAGGIDTQYF	TGTGCCAGCAGTTTGATGGCGGGGGGAATAGATACGCAGTATTTT
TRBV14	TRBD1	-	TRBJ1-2	CASRRTGLGYTF	TGTGCCAGCAGGAGGACAGGGTTGGGCTACACCTTC
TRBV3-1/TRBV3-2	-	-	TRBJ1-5	CASSQGRGRQPQHF	TGTGCCAGCAGCCAAGGTAGGGGTCGGCAGCCCCAGCATTTT
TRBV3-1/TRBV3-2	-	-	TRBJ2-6	CASSRGGGGQGANVLTF	TGTGCCAGCAGCCGAGGGGGAGGGGGGCAAGGGGCCAACGTCCTGACTTTC
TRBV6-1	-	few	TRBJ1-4	CASNGGPNEKLFF	TGTGCCAGTAACGGGGGACCTAATGAAAAACTGTTTTTT
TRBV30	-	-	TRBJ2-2	CAWSRPAGELFF	TGTGCCTGGAGCCGGCCGGCCGGGGAGCTGTTTTTT
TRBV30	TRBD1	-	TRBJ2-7	CACSGTGLHEQYF	TGTGCGTGCAGTGGGACAGGGTTGCACGAGCAGTACTTC
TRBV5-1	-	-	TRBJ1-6	CASSTNAANSPLHF	TGCGCCAGCAGCACAAATGCCGCCAATTCACCCCTCCACTTT
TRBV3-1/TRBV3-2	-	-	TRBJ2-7	CASSPGTERGYYEQYF	TGTGCCAGCAGCCCCGGGACGGAGAGAGGATACTACGAGCAGTACTTC
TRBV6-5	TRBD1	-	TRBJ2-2	CASSTGTGNTGELFF	TGTGCCAGCAGCACCGGGACAGGGAACACCGGGGAGCTGTTTTTT
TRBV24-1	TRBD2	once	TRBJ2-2	CATSWERGGGTGELFF	TGTGCCACCAGTTGGGAACGGGGGGGAGGCACCGGGGAGCTGTTTTTT
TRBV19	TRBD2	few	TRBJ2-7	CASSETSGAAYEQYF	TGTGCCAGTAGCGAAACTAGCGGGGCCGCCTACGAGCAGTACTTC
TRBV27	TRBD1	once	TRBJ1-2	CASSSLDRASGYTF	TGTGCCAGCAGTTCCCTGGACAGGGCCTCTGGCTACACCTTC
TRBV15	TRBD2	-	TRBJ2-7	CATSRDIVREGDSYEQYF	TGTGCCACCAGCAGAGATATCGTTAGGGAGGGCGACTCCTACGAGCAGTACTTC